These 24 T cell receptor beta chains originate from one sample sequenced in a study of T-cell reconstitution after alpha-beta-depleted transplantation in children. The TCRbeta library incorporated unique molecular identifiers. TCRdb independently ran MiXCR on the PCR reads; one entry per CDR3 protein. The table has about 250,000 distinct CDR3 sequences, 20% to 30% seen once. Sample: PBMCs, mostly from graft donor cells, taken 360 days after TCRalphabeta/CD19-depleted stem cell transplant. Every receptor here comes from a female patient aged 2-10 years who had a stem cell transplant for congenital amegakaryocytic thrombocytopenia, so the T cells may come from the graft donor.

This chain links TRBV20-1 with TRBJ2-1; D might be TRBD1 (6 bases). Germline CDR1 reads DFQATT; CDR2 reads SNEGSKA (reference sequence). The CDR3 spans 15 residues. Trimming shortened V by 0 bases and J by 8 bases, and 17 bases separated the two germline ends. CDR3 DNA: TGCAGTGCTAGAGATAGAGGGCAGGGGTTTTATGAGCAGTTCTTC. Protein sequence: CSARDRGQGFYEQFF.

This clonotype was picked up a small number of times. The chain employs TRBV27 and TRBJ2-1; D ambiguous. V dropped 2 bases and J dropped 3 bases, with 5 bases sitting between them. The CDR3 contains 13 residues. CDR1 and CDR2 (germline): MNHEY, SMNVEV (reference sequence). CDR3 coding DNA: TGTGCCAGCAGTTTAGGGAACTACAATGAGCAGTTCTTC. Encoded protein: CASSLGNYNEQFF.

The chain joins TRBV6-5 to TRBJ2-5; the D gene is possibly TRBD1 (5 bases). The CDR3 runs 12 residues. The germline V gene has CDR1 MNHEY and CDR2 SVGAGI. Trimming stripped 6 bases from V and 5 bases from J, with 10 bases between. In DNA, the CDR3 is TGTGCCAGCAGCAGGGATCGCGAGACCCAGTACTTC. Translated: CASSRDRETQYF.

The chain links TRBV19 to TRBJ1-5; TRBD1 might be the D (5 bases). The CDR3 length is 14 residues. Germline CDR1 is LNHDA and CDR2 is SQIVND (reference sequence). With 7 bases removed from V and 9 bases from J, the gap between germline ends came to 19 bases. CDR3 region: CASKERRDHGPQHF. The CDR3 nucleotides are TGTGCCAGTAAAGAGAGACGGGACCATGGGCCCCAGCATTTT.

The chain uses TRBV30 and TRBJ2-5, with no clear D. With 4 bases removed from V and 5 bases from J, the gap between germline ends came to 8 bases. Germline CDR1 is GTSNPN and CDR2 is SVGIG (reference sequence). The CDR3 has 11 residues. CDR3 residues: CAWTNSETQYF. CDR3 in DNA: TGTGCCTGGACCAACAGCGAGACCCAGTACTTC.

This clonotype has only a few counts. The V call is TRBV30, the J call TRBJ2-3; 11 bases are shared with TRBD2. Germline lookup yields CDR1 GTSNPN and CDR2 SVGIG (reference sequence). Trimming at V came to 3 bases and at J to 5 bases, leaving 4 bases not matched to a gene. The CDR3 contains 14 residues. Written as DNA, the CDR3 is TGTGCCTGGAGGCCGGGACTAGCGGTAGATACGCAGTATTTT. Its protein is CAWRPGLAVDTQYF.

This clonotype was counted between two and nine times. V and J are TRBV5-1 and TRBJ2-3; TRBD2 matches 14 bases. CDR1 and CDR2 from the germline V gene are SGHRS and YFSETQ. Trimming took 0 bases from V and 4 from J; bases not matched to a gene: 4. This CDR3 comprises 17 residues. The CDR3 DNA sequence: TGCGCCAGCAGCTTGGGTCCGGGACTAGCGGGAGCAGATACGCAGTATTTT. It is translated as CASSLGPGLAGADTQYF. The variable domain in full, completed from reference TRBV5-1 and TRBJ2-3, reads KAGVTQTPRYLIKTRGQQVTLSCSPISGHRSVSWYQQTPGQGLQFLFEYFSETQRNKGNFPGRFSGRQFSNSRSEMNVSTLELGDSALYLCASSLGPGLAGADTQYFGPGTRLTVL.

The CDR3 DNA is TGTGCCAGCAGCTTAGGGTCAGATCACAATGAGCAGTTCTTC. It translates to CASSLGSDHNEQFF. This chain joins TRBV7-9 and TRBJ2-1; D call uncertain. CDR1 and CDR2 from the germline V gene are SEHNR and FQNEAQ (reference sequence). V shed 1 base and J shed 5 bases, with 9 bases lying between them. This CDR3 region has 14 residues.

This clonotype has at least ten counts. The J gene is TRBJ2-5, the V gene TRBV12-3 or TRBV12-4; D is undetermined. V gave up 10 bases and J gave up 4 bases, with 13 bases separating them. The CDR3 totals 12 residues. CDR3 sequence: CAILRLGETQYF. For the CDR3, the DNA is TGTGCCATCCTGAGGTTGGGAGAGACCCAGTACTTC.

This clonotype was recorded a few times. As DNA, the CDR3 is TGTGCCAGCAGTGGGGGACGGGGCGAAAAACTGTTTTTT. Amino acids: CASSGGRGEKLFF. This rearrangement joins TRBV2 to TRBJ1-4; tentative D call: TRBD1 (5 bases). The CDR3 extends over 13 amino acids. Looked up from germline, CDR1 is SNHLY and CDR2 is FYNNEI. V was pared by 4 bases and J by 8 bases, with 11 bases between.

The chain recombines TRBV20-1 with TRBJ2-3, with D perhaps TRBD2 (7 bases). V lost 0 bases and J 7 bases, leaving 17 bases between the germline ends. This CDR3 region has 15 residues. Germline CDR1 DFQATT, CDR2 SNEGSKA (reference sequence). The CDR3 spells CSARDGGGRSNTQYF. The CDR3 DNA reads TGCAGTGCTAGAGATGGGGGGGGGCGATCAAATACGCAGTATTTT.

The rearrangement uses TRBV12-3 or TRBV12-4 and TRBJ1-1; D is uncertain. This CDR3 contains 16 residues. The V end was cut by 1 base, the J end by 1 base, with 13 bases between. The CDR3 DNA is TGTGCCAGCAGTTTAGGCTTCCGGAGGCAGAACACTGAAGCTTTCTTT. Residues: CASSLGFRRQNTEAFF.

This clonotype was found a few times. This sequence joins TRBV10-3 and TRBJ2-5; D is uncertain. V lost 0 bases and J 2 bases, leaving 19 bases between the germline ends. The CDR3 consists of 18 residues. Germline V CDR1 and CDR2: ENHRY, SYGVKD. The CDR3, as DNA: TGTGCCATCAGTGAGTCTTTAAAGGTCCCAACCGAACAAGAGACCCAGTACTTC. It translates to CAISESLKVPTEQETQYF.

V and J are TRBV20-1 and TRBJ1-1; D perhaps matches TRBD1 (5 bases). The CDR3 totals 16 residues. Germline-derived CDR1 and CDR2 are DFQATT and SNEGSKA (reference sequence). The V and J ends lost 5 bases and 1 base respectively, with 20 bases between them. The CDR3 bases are TGCAGTGCTCCGGGGCTAAACATCGCCTGGAACACTGAAGCTTTCTTT. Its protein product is CSAPGLNIAWNTEAFF.

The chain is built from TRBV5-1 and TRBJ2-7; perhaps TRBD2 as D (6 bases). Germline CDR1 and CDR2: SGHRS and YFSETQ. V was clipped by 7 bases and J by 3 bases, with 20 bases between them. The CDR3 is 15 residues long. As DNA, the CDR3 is TGCGCCAGCGCGGGATCGACAGCTATGATCTACGAGCAGTACTTC. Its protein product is CASAGSTAMIYEQYF.

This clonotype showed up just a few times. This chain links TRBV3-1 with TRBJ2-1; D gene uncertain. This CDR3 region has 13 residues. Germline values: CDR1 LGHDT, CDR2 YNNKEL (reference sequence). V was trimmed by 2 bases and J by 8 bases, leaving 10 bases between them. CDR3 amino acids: CASSQSNRDEQFF. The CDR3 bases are TGTGCCAGCAGCCAATCCAATCGCGATGAGCAGTTCTTC.

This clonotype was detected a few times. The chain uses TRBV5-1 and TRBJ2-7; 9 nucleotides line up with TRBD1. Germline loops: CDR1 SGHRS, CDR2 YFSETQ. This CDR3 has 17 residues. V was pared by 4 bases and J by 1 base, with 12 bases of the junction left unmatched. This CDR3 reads CASSGRTYGTGSYEQYF. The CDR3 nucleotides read TGCGCCAGCAGCGGAAGGACCTACGGGACAGGGTCCTACGAGCAGTACTTC. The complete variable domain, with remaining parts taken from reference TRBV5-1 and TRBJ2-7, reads KAGVTQTPRYLIKTRGQQVTLSCSPISGHRSVSWYQQTPGQGLQFLFEYFSETQRNKGNFPGRFSGRQFSNSRSEMNVSTLELGDSALYLCASSGRTYGTGSYEQYFGPGTRLTVT.

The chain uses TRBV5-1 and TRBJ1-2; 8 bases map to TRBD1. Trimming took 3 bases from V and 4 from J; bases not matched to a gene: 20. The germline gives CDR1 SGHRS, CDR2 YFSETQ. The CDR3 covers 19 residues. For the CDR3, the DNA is TGCGCCAGCAGCTCCCGGGACAGGACGCCTTTCTCTGGGCTCTATGGCTACACCTTC. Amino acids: CASSSRDRTPFSGLYGYTF.

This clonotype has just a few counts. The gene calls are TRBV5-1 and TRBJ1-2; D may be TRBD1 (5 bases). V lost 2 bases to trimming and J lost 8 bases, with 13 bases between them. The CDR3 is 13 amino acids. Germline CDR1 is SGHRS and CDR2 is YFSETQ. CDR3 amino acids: CASSFEGSHGYTF. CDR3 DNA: TGCGCCAGCAGCTTTGAGGGGTCCCACGGCTACACCTTC.

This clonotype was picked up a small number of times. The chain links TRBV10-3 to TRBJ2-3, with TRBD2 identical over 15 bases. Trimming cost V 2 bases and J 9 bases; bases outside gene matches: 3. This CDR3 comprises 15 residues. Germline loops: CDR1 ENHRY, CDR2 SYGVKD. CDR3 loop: CAISEGLAGGITQYF. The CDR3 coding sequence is TGTGCCATCAGTGAGGGACTAGCGGGGGGGATAACGCAGTATTTT.

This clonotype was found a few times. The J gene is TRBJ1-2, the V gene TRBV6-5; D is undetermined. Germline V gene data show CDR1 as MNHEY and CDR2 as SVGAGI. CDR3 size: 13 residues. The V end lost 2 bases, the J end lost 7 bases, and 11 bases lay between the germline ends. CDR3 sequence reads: CASSYLQRSGYTF. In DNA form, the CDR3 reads TGTGCCAGCAGTTACCTCCAGCGTTCTGGCTACACCTTC.

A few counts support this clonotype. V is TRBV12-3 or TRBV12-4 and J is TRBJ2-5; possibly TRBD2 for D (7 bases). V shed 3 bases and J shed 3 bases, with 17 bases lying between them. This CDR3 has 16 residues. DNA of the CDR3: TGTGCCAGCAGTTTTCTGGGGGGGCGGGATAAAGAGACCCAGTACTTC. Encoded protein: CASSFLGGRDKETQYF.

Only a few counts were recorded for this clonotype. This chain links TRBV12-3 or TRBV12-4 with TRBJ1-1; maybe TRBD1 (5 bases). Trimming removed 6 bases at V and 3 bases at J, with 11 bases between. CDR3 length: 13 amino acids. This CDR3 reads CASRPGRHTEAFF. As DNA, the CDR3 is TGTGCCAGCAGGCCGGGGCGTCACACTGAAGCTTTCTTT.

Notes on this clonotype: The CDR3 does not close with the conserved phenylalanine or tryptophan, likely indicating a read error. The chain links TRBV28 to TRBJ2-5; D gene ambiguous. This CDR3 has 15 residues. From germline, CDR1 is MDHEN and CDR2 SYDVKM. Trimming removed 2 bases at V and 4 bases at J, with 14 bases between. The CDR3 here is CASSLAGSAPETQYV. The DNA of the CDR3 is TGTGCCAGCAGTTTAGCCGGGTCCGCGCCAGAGACCCAGTACGTC.